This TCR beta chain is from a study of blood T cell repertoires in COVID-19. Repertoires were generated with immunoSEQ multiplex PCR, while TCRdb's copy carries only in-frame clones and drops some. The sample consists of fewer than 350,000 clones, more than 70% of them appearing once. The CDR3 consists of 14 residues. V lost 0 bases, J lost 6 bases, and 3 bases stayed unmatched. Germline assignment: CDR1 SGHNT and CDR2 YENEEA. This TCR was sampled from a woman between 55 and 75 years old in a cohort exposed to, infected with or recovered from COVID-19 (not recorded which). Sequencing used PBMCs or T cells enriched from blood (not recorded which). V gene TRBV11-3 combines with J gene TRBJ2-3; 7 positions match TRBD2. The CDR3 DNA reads TGTGCCAGCAGCTTAGACCCCGGGGGGGATACGCAGTATTTT. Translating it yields CASSLDPGGDTQYF.